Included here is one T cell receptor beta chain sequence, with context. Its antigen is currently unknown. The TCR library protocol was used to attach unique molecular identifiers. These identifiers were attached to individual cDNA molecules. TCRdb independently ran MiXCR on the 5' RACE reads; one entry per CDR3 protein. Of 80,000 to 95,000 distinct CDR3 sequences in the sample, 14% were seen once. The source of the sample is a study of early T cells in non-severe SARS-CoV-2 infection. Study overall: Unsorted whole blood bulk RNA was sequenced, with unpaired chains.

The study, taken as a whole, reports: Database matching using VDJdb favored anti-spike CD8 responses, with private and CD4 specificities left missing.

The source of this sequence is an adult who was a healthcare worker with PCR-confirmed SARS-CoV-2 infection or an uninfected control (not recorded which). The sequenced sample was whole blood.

DNA of the CDR3: TGTGCCAGCAGTTCGCAGGGGGCCGGACCGGACTACGAGCAGTACTTC. This codes for CASSSQGAGPDYEQYF. V and J are TRBV28 and TRBJ2-7, with TRBD1 matching 8 bases. V was clipped by 4 bases and J by 3 bases; unmatched bases: 11. The germline gives CDR1 MDHEN, CDR2 SYDVKM. The CDR3 is 16 amino acids.